These 4 T cell receptor beta chains were all obtained from the same sample, sequenced in a study of CD8 T cells in ankylosing spondylitis. From the 5' RACE reads, TCRdb called clonotypes with MiXCR, one entry per CDR3 protein. The sample lists roughly 370,000 distinct CDR3 sequences, approximately 20% seen once, with 15% to 20% in the top ten. These receptors lack a known antigen. Whole-study findings and limits: Seemingly distinctive of ankylosing spondylitis blood was a TCR beta motif formed by eight highly homologous variants.

Sequencing was carried out using blood, either unsorted or a sorted T cell fraction (not recorded which). These receptors originate from a male donor with ankylosing spondylitis.

This sequence joins TRBV20-1 and TRBJ2-1; 8 positions agree with TRBD2. Germline CDR1 is DFQATT and CDR2 is SNEGSKA (reference sequence). Germline trimming cut 0 bases from V and 6 bases from J; bases unmatched to any gene: 4. The CDR3 runs 14 residues. CDR3 sequence reads: CSARDGRASNEQFF. Here the CDR3 DNA reads TGCAGTGCTAGAGACGGGAGGGCCAGCAATGAGCAGTTCTTC.

This clonotype showed up many times. This chain uses TRBV5-1 with TRBJ2-2; no firm D call. CDR3 length equals 16 residues. Germline assignment: CDR1 SGHRS and CDR2 YFSETQ. V gave up 1 base and J gave up 2 bases, with 12 bases separating them. This CDR3 reads CASSLFLGINTGELFF. CDR3 sequence (DNA): TGCGCCAGCAGCTTGTTTCTGGGGATTAACACCGGGGAGCTGTTTTTT.

CDR3 amino acids: CSARTGGSLNEQFF. As DNA, the CDR3 is TGCAGTGCTCGCACAGGGGGCTCCCTCAATGAGCAGTTCTTC. V and J are TRBV20-1 and TRBJ2-1, with 9 nucleotides matching TRBD1. Losses at the gene ends were 5 bases for V and 6 bases for J; bases not matched to a gene: 8. CDR1 is DFQATT, CDR2 SNEGSKA, per germline (reference sequence). The CDR3 contains 14 residues.

The chain combines TRBV10-3 with TRBJ2-1; unclear D gene. Germline assignment: CDR1 ENHRY and CDR2 SYGVKD. The CDR3 spans 16 residues. The germline V and J ends were trimmed by 0 bases and 0 bases, with 9 bases remaining between them. CDR3 bases: TGTGCCATCAGTGAGTCATTAGGGCGCTCCTACAATGAGCAGTTCTTC. This codes for CAISESLGRSYNEQFF.